This T cell receptor beta chain stems from a study of blood T cell repertoires in COVID-19. Overall study: Material from acute and convalescent COVID-19 was sourced from the United States, Italy and Spain.

Recruitment covered about 25 US areas and drew participants whose ages spanned about 18 to 90 years. V was pared by 4 bases and J by 4 bases, with 5 bases of the junction left unmatched. The CDR3 is 14 residues long. Germline V lookup: CDR1 SGHDT, CDR2 YYEEEE. Here immunoSEQ multiplex PCR was the method, and the copy in TCRdb shows in-frame clones only, minus some. The sample contains 200,000 to 250,000 clones, approximately 83% of which appear only once. This clonotype was obtained from a middle-aged woman with acute COVID-19. Sequenced input: PBMCs or T cells enriched from blood (not recorded which). This chain links TRBV5-6 with TRBJ1-1; TRBD1 matches at 9 bases. For the CDR3, the DNA is TGTGCCAGCAGCAAGGACAGGGGTGGCACTGAAGCTTTCTTT. Translated: CASSKDRGGTEAFF.